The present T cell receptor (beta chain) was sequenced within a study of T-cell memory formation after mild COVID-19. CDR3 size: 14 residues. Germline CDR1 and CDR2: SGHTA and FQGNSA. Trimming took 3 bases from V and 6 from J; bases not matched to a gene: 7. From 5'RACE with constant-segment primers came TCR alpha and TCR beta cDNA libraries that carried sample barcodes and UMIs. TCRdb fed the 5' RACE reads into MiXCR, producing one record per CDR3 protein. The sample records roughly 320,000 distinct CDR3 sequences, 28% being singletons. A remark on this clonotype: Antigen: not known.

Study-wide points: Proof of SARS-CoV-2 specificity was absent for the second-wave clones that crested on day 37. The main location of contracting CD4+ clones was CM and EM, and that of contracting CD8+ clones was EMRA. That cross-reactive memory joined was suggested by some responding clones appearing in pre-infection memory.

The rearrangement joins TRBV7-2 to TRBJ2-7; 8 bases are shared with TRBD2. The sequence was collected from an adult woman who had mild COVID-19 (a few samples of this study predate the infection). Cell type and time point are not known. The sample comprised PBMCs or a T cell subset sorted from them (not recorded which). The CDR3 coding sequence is TGTGCCAGCAGCTTTAACCCGGGACTAGTCGAGCAGTACTTC. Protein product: CASSFNPGLVEQYF. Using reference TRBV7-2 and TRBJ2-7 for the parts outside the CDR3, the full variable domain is GAGVSQSPSNKVTEKGKDVELRCDPISGHTALYWYRQSLGQGLEFLIYFQGNSAPDKSGLPSDRFSAERTGGSVSTLTIQRTQQEDSAVYLCASSFNPGLVEQYFGPGTRLTVT.